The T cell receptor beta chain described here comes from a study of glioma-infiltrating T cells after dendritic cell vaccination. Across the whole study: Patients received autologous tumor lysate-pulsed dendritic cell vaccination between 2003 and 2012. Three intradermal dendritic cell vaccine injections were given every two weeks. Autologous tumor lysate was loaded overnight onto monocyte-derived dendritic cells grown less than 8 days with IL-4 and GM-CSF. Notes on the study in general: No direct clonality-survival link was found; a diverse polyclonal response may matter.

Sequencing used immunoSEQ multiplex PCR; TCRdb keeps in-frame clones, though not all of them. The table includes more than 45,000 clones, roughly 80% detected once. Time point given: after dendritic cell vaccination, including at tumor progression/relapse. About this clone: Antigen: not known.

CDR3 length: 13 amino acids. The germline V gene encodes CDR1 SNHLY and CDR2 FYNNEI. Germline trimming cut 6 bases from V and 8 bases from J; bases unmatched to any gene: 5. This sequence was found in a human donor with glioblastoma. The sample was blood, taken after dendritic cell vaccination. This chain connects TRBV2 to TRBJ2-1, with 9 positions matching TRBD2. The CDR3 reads CASRGLANDEQFF. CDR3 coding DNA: TGTGCCAGCAGGGGACTAGCTAACGATGAGCAGTTCTTC.